Listed here is a single T cell receptor beta chain. Its antigen is unknown. This entry is derived from a study of cytomegalovirus exposure and HLA in healthy donors. Background on the study: Most genotyped donors, 65% to 90% of 300 to 400, had Caucasian-associated genetic ancestry.

CDR1 MNHNS and CDR2 SASEGT come from the germline V gene. V shed 0 bases, J shed 8 bases, and the junction held 3 bases outside the gene matches. CDR3 length equals 15 residues. General study points: Common viral pathogens seemed to be connected with several of the most significant clusters, according to a later analysis. Among the CMV-associated chains, three were confirmed in vitro as specific for CMV antigens.

With 60 Vbeta and 13 Jbeta primers, the PCR was carried out. Generated by immunoSEQ multiplex PCR, the TCRdb table keeps only in-frame clones and is missing some. The sample lists a few hundred thousand clones; around nine tenths were seen once. The clonotype was recovered from a girl aged 2 to 10 in good health and CMV-seronegative. Specimen: PBMCs. The chain couples TRBV6-1 to TRBJ2-1, with 11 bases that match TRBD2. The CDR3: CASSEAVSGGDEQFF. The CDR3 nucleotides read TGTGCCAGCAGTGAAGCCGTTAGCGGGGGGGATGAGCAGTTCTTC.